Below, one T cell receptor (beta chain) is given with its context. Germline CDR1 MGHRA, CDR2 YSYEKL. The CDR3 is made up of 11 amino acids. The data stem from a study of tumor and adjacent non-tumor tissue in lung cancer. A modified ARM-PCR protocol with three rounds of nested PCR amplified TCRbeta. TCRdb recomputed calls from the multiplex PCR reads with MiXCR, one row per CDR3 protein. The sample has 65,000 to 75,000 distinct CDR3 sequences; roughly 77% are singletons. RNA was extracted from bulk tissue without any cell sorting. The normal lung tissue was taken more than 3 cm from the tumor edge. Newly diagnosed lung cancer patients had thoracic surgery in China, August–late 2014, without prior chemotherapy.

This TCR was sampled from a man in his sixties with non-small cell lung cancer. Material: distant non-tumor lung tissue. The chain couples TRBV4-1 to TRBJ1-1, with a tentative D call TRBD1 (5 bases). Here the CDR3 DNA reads TGCGATAGCAGCCAAGGGGCTGAAGCTTTCTTT. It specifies CDSSQGAEAFF.